These 21 T cell receptor beta chains were sequenced from one sample in a study of T cells in Graves' hyperthyroidism and ophthalmopathy (dated by TCRdb to between 2018 and 2021). The library relied on multiplex PCR. Sequencing used an Illumina HiSeq 2000. The TCR beta CDR3 regions were amplified from the RNA transcripts. For the first round of RT-PCR on the TCR CDR3, the HTBI primer set was used together with the Qiagen OneStep RT-PCR kit. TCRdb reworked the public reads: Q25 trimming with fastp, MiXCR clone assembly, productive beta chains retained. All rows with the same CDR3 protein become a single entry with the most common DNA and genes. The sample table contains 500,000 to 800,000 distinct CDR3 sequences; only one count was recorded for roughly 14% of them. About an eighth of the sample rests with the top ten. The sequenced sample was blood. Receptor source: a woman in her fifties or sixties with Graves' ophthalmopathy.

J is TRBJ2-1 and V is TRBV29-1, with a possible D match to TRBD2 (5 bases). Trimming took off 7 bases at V and 10 bases at J, with 17 bases between the two ends. Germline-derived CDR1 and CDR2 are SQVTM and ANQGSEA. The CDR3 length is 12 residues. As DNA, the CDR3 is TGCAGCGCCGGTAGGGAGACGAGAGAGCAGTTCTTC. The encoded protein is CSAGRETREQFF.

This chain joins TRBV10-3 and TRBJ2-2, with TRBD2 matching over 7 bases. V dropped 2 bases and J dropped 6; count of bases not matched to a gene: 15. The CDR3 covers 18 residues. Germline values: CDR1 ENHRY, CDR2 SYGVKD. The CDR3: CAISETPVLAGVPGELFF. The DNA for the CDR3 is TGTGCCATCAGTGAGACCCCCGTCCTGGCGGGAGTTCCCGGGGAGCTGTTTTTT.

In its sample, this clonotype was seen many times. The chain carries TRBV15 and TRBJ2-3; no firm D call. The CDR3 is made up of 14 amino acids. Trimming left V 0 bases short and J 4 bases short, with 8 bases between. In germline, CDR1 is LNHNV, CDR2 YYDKDF (reference sequence). This CDR3 reads CATSRDWTADTQYF. The CDR3 nucleotides are TGTGCCACCAGCAGAGATTGGACGGCAGATACGCAGTATTTT.

This clonotype came up many times. The chain is built from TRBV9 and TRBJ2-2, with D possibly being TRBD1 (5 bases). Trimming took 0 bases from V and 1 from J, leaving 7 bases between them. The CDR3 runs to 15 residues. Germline loops: CDR1 SGDLS, CDR2 YYNGEE. The DNA of the CDR3 is TGTGCCAGCAGCGTAGAGGGGCGGAACACCGGGGAGCTGTTTTTT. Encoded protein: CASSVEGRNTGELFF.

In its sample, this clonotype was seen a few times. The chain couples TRBV29-1 to TRBJ2-7; TRBD2 matches 11 bases. The CDR3 contains 14 residues. V lost 5 bases, J lost 1 base, and 4 bases stayed unmatched. Germline loops: CDR1 SQVTM, CDR2 ANQGSEA. In nucleotides, the CDR3 is TGCAGCGTTAAGGCTAGCGGGAGGTCCTACGAGCAGTACTTC. It is translated as CSVKASGRSYEQYF.

J is TRBJ1-1 and V is TRBV4-3; tentative D call: TRBD1 (6 bases). The CDR3 is made up of 14 amino acids. V lost 4 bases and J 4 bases, leaving 13 bases between the germline ends. Germline CDR1 is LGHNA and CDR2 is YSLEER. The CDR3 here is CASSPGDDVTEAFF. The CDR3 nucleotides read TGCGCCAGCAGCCCAGGGGATGATGTCACTGAAGCTTTCTTT.

There are a few counts of this clonotype. This rearrangement joins TRBV27 to TRBJ2-6; the match to TRBD1 covers 7 bases. The V segment lost 7 bases and the J segment 2 bases; nucleotides outside the gene matches: 2. CDR1 is MNHEY and CDR2 is SMNVEV in the germline V gene (reference sequence). The CDR3 has 14 amino acids. The CDR3 region is CASTGTAGANVLTF. CDR3 in DNA: TGTGCCAGCACGGGGACAGCTGGGGCCAACGTCCTGACTTTC.

Points on this clonotype: A much larger clonotype is one base distant, so this may be a read error. V gene TRBV11-3 combines with J gene TRBJ1-1; tentatively, D is TRBD1 (6 bases). CDR1 is SGHNT and CDR2 is YENEEA in the germline V gene. The V end lost 5 bases, the J end lost 5 bases, and 15 bases lay between the germline ends. This CDR3 region has 14 residues. DNA for the CDR3: TGTGCCAGCAGCGGACGGGCAGGGGTTACTGAAGCTTTCTTT. Amino acid sequence: CASSGRAGVTEAFF.

At least ten counts were recorded for this clonotype. The rearrangement joins TRBV7-2 to TRBJ1-2; D is possibly TRBD1 (5 bases). Germline assignment: CDR1 SGHTA and CDR2 FQGNSA. Trimming took off 0 bases at V and 2 bases at J, with 10 bases between the two ends. The CDR3 has 15 amino acids. The CDR3 sequence is CASSLASGPNYGYTF. In DNA form, the CDR3 reads TGTGCCAGCAGCTTAGCGTCGGGACCGAACTATGGCTACACCTTC.

This clonotype was seen at least ten times. The J gene is TRBJ2-7, the V gene TRBV7-9; TRBD1 is a possible D gene (5 bases). V lost 4 bases and J 2 bases, leaving 12 bases between the germline ends. Germline V gene lookup returns CDR1 SEHNR and CDR2 FQNEAQ (reference sequence). This CDR3 is built from 14 residues. The CDR3 nucleotides read TGTGCCAGCAGCTCCCCGCGACAGACCTACGAGCAGTACTTC. Its translation: CASSSPRQTYEQYF.

This clonotype was observed at least ten times. The chain is built from TRBV6-1 and TRBJ2-7, with 8 positions matching TRBD2. The CDR3 is 17 residues long. The junction had 13 bases not matched to a gene; V was cut back by 6 bases and J by 0 bases. The germline CDR1 and CDR2 sequences are MNHNS and SASEGT. CDR3 loop: CASSRRQRAGGSYEQYF. In DNA form, the CDR3 reads TGTGCCAGCAGCCGCCGTCAGAGGGCGGGAGGCTCCTACGAGCAGTACTTC.

This clonotype was picked up many times. The CDR3 protein is CASSLELAGDNEQFF. For the CDR3, the DNA is TGTGCCAGCAGCTTAGAACTAGCGGGGGACAATGAGCAGTTCTTC. This rearrangement joins TRBV7-9 to TRBJ2-1, with 11 bases identical to TRBD2. This CDR3 is built from 15 residues. Per germline, CDR1 SEHNR and CDR2 FQNEAQ (reference sequence). The J segment lost 5 bases and the V segment lost 1 base, leaving 1 base of the junction unmatched. The full variable domain, completed using reference TRBV7-9 and TRBJ2-1, is DTGVSQNPRHKITKRGQNVTFRCDPISEHNRLYWYRQTLGQGPEFLTYFQNEAQLEKSRLLSDRFSAERPKGSFSTLEIQRTEQGDSAMYLCASSLELAGDNEQFFGPGTRLTVL.

The J gene is TRBJ2-1, the V gene TRBV10-3; 12 bases are a match to TRBD2. CDR3 size: 16 residues. Losses at the gene ends were 10 bases for V and 8 bases for J; bases not matched to a gene: 15. The germline V gene encodes CDR1 ENHRY and CDR2 SYGVKD. In DNA form, the CDR3 reads TGTGCCACCTACCCGTCTAGCGGGAGGGCCAGGGATGAGCAGTTCTTC. Its translation: CATYPSSGRARDEQFF.

This clonotype was recorded at least ten times. The V gene is TRBV20-1, the J gene TRBJ2-7; 8 positions match TRBD1. CDR1 is DFQATT and CDR2 is SNEGSKA in the germline V gene (reference sequence). This CDR3 region has 12 residues. The V and J ends lost 3 bases and 7 bases, in that order; junction bases with no gene match: 5. The CDR3 bases are TGCAGTGCTAGGCAGGGGGCGGAGGAGCAGTACTTC. Translated: CSARQGAEEQYF.

Turning to this clonotype: Here the CDR3 omits its conserved ending phenylalanine or tryptophan, so a read error is the likely source. The rearrangement uses TRBV12-3 or TRBV12-4 and TRBJ2-4, with D maybe TRBD2 (5 bases). Trimming shortened V by 9 bases and J by 1 base, and 13 bases separated the two germline ends. The CDR3 is 14 amino acids. CDR3 coding DNA: TGTGCCAGTTCGGGGTATCGGGCCAAAAACATTCAGTACATC. It yields the protein CASSGYRAKNIQYI.

Many counts were recorded for this clonotype. This rearrangement joins TRBV27 to TRBJ2-3; 7 nucleotides match TRBD1. J was trimmed by 1 base and V by 0 bases; bases with no gene match: 7. The germline V gene encodes CDR1 MNHEY and CDR2 SMNVEV (reference sequence). The CDR3 is made up of 17 amino acids. As DNA, the CDR3 is TGTGCCAGCAGTTTATCTGGGCAGGGGGTCGGCACAGATACGCAGTATTTT. This sequence encodes CASSLSGQGVGTDTQYF.

This clonotype showed up many times. The V gene is TRBV5-5, the J gene TRBJ1-2; D may be TRBD1 (6 bases). The CDR3 is 14 amino acids. Germline values: CDR1 SGHKS, CDR2 YYEKEE (reference sequence). The V end was cut by 0 bases, the J end by 8 bases, with 14 bases between. As DNA, the CDR3 is TGTGCCAGCAGCTTGGCTTCTACAGGGCGGGGCTACACCTTC. This translates into CASSLASTGRGYTF.

The chain employs TRBV7-8 and TRBJ1-4; D call uncertain. V lost 2 bases to trimming and J lost 9 bases, with 19 bases between them. Germline V gives CDR1 SGHVS, CDR2 FQNEAQ. The CDR3 totals 16 residues. CDR3 in amino acids: CASSLKGLGPSKKLFF. The CDR3 DNA reads as TGTGCCAGCAGCTTAAAAGGTTTAGGTCCTTCAAAAAAACTGTTTTTT.

This clonotype has at least ten counts. V usage is TRBV28 and J usage is TRBJ2-5; D is unclear. V dropped 6 bases and J dropped 6 bases, with 11 bases sitting between them. The CDR3 totals 12 residues. Per the germline V gene, CDR1 is MDHEN and CDR2 is SYDVKM. DNA of the CDR3: TGTGCCAGCAGCCAACCTGCAAAGACCCAGTACTTC. Amino acids: CASSQPAKTQYF.

This clonotype was counted at least ten times. The V call is TRBV27, the J call TRBJ2-3; D is unresolved. Per germline, CDR1 MNHEY and CDR2 SMNVEV (reference sequence). The CDR3 consists of 14 residues. V gave up 5 bases and J gave up 3 bases, with 12 bases separating them. The CDR3 DNA is TGTGCCAGCAGTCTCTGGCCCGGGACAGATACGCAGTATTTT. This gives the protein CASSLWPGTDTQYF.

This clonotype was seen only a few times. The V call is TRBV20-1, the J call TRBJ2-1; 12 bases line up with TRBD2. This CDR3 has 18 amino acids. V gave up 3 bases and J gave up 0 bases; unmatched junction bases: 9. CDR1 and CDR2 (germline): DFQATT, SNEGSKA (reference sequence). The CDR3 DNA sequence: TGCAGTGCTAGCATCGGACTAGCGGGATTGAGCTCCTACAATGAGCAGTTCTTC. It translates to CSASIGLAGLSSYNEQFF.